The 12 T cell receptor beta chains reported below all come from one sample, sequenced in a study of identical twins. TCRdb re-called the 5' RACE reads through MiXCR, storing one row per CDR3 protein. The repertoire holds 700,000 or so distinct CDR3 sequences, with 8.5% to 9.5% as singletons. The data were also submitted as part of a second study, on yellow fever vaccine responses in identical twins.

The material sequenced was PBMCs. Receptors were obtained from a woman aged 18-35 years in good health.

Points on this clonotype: One base away lies a much larger clone, so this may be a sequencing read error. The chain has TRBV3-1 and TRBJ2-3; TRBD1 might be the D (8 bases). Germline CDR1 and CDR2: LGHDT and YNNKEL (reference sequence). The CDR3 runs to 15 residues. For the CDR3, the DNA is TGTGCCTGCAGCCAAGCGGGACAGGAGACAGATACGCAGTATTTT. As protein: CACSQAGQETDTQYF.

This chain joins TRBV10-3 and TRBJ1-1; TRBD1 agrees at 9 bases. Germline V gene sequence: CDR1 ENHRY, CDR2 SYGVKD. The CDR3 length is 15 residues. V was clipped by 11 bases and J by 6 bases; unmatched bases: 16. The CDR3 coding sequence is TGTGCCTCACAGGGGGCGGCTTCGGTTTTCGCTGAAGCTTTCTTT. Translated: CASQGAASVFAEAFF.

The chain has TRBV5-1 and TRBJ2-1; 7 nucleotides agree with TRBD1. This CDR3 has 13 amino acids. The germline V gene has CDR1 SGHRS and CDR2 YFSETQ. V was clipped by 6 bases and J by 8 bases; unmatched bases: 8. The CDR3 nucleotides read TGCGCCAGCAACACAGGGGATGGCGATGAGCAGTTCTTC. Protein product: CASNTGDGDEQFF.

The chain carries TRBV9 and TRBJ2-7; perhaps TRBD1 as D (6 bases). Per the germline V gene, CDR1 is SGDLS and CDR2 is YYNGEE. V was trimmed by 0 bases and J by 2 bases, leaving 9 bases between them. The length of the CDR3 is 14 residues. The CDR3, as DNA: TGTGCCAGCAGCGTAGATTGGGGGCCCTACGAGCAGTACTTC. Translating it yields CASSVDWGPYEQYF. The whole variable domain, filled in from reference TRBV9 and TRBJ2-7, reads DSGVTQTPKHLITATGQRVTLRCSPRSGDLSVYWYQQSLDQGLQFLIQYYNGEERAKGNILERFSAQQFPDLHSELNLSSLELGDSALYFCASSVDWGPYEQYFGPGTRLTVT.

This chain uses TRBV6-5 with TRBJ2-5; unclear D gene. V dropped 3 bases and J dropped 1 base, with 9 bases sitting between them. The germline V gene encodes CDR1 MNHEY and CDR2 SVGAGI. The CDR3 extends over 14 amino acids. This CDR3 reads CASSYSSPQETQYF. CDR3 sequence (DNA): TGTGCCAGCAGTTATTCGTCGCCCCAAGAGACCCAGTACTTC.

This clonotype was recorded a few times. The CDR3: CASSLEGVNYEQYF. CDR3 nucleotide sequence: TGCGCCAGCAGCTTGGAGGGTGTGAACTACGAGCAGTACTTC. The chain carries TRBV5-1 and TRBJ2-7, with D unresolved. Germline V CDR1 and CDR2: SGHRS, YFSETQ. Trimming left V 0 bases short and J 3 bases short, with 10 bases between. The CDR3 extends over 14 amino acids.

This clonotype was found a few times. V usage is TRBV18 and J usage is TRBJ2-7; maybe TRBD2 (5 bases). V lost 1 base and J lost 3, with 10 bases in between. This CDR3 region has 14 residues. From germline, CDR1 is KGHSH and CDR2 LQKENI. The CDR3: CASSPQAEDYEQYF. In nucleotides, the CDR3 is TGTGCCAGCTCACCACAGGCGGAGGACTACGAGCAGTACTTC.

This clonotype was seen a few times. The chain combines TRBV7-2 with TRBJ2-3; TRBD2 is a possible D gene (6 bases). The V and J ends lost 3 bases and 10 bases respectively, with 17 bases between them. In germline, CDR1 is SGHTA, CDR2 FQGNSA. The CDR3 length is 14 residues. The CDR3 nucleotides read TGTGCCAGCAGCTTCCCTGGGGGGAGTGGTGCGCAGTATTTT. This gives the protein CASSFPGGSGAQYF. The full variable domain, its missing parts supplied by reference TRBV7-2 and TRBJ2-3, is GAGVSQSPSNKVTEKGKDVELRCDPISGHTALYWYRQSLGQGLEFLIYFQGNSAPDKSGLPSDRFSAERTGGSVSTLTIQRTQQEDSAVYLCASSFPGGSGAQYFGPGTRLTVL.

The DNA of the CDR3 is TGTGCCAGCAGCCCCCTGGGAGCGGGAGGGTCCCTAGCCAAAAACATTCAGTACTTC. Its translation is CASSPLGAGGSLAKNIQYF. This chain joins TRBV11-2 and TRBJ2-4; TRBD2 matches 10 bases. Trimming removed 5 bases from V and 0 bases from J; junction bases left unmatched: 13. The germline V gene has CDR1 SGHAT and CDR2 FQNNGV. This CDR3 is 19 amino acids long.

This clonotype appeared a few times. The V call is TRBV20-1, the J call TRBJ1-4; 10 bases agree with TRBD1. CDR1 is DFQATT and CDR2 is SNEGSKA in the germline V gene (reference sequence). V gave up 4 bases and J gave up 7 bases; unmatched junction bases: 3. This CDR3 is 13 amino acids long. CDR3 DNA sequence: TGCAGTGCTAAGGACAGGGGGGTTGAAAAACTGTTTTTT. This sequence encodes CSAKDRGVEKLFF.

This clonotype was picked up a small number of times. The V call is TRBV29-1, the J call TRBJ2-5; TRBD1 matches 9 bases. Germline CDR1 is SQVTM and CDR2 is ANQGSEA. CDR3 length: 13 residues. J lost 1 base, V lost 6 bases, and 3 bases had no gene match. For the CDR3, the DNA is TGCAGCGTGACAGGGGGTATCCAAGAGACCCAGTACTTC. It is translated as CSVTGGIQETQYF. Combining the CDR3 with reference TRBV29-1 and TRBJ2-5 gives the whole variable domain SAVISQKPSRDICQRGTSLTIQCQVDSQVTMMFWYRQQPGQSLTLIATANQGSEATYESGFVIDKFPISRPNLTFSTLTVSNMSPEDSSIYLCSVTGGIQETQYFGPGTRLLVL.

This clonotype was recorded a few times. The chain couples TRBV14 to TRBJ2-1; D is uncertain. Germline V gives CDR1 SGHDN, CDR2 FVKESK. The V end was cut by 1 base, the J end by 4 bases, with 11 bases between. The CDR3 has 15 residues. CDR3 loop: CASSQARQKYNEQFF. DNA of the CDR3: TGTGCCAGCAGCCAAGCGAGACAAAAATACAATGAGCAGTTCTTC.